The rows below give T cell receptor beta chains drawn from one sample of a study of T cell responses to AZD1222 COVID-19 vaccine. Sequenced by immunoSEQ multiplex PCR; TCRdb stores in-frame clones only, minus some. The repertoire consists of tens of thousands of clones, with around nine tenths occurring once and the leading ten covering 4% to 6%. The sample in question was peripheral blood, obtained on day 0 of MenACWY control vaccination. These receptors originate from an adult in good health. CDR3s leave out the opening cysteine and the closing phenylalanine or tryptophan.

V	J	CDR3
TRBV5-6	TRBJ1-3	ASRNDRDSSGNTIY
TRBV12-3/TRBV12-4	TRBJ2-7	ASSLQAGYEQY
TRBV19	TRBJ1-1	ASTSNYRGLNTEAF
TRBV6-1	TRBJ1-1	ASSEEGGWTEAF
TRBV6-5	TRBJ1-5	ASSREYSNQPQH
TRBV27	TRBJ1-6	ASSLSFNSPLH
TRBV30	TRBJ2-3	AWSVPGTSGTSTDTQY
TRBV29-1	TRBJ1-1	SVGQQNTEAF
TRBV2	TRBJ1-1	ASSEAPGVSTEAF
TRBV7-2	TRBJ1-6	ASSRDKSSYNSPLH
TRBV7-9	TRBJ1-1	ASNRGGLNTEAF
TRBV2	TRBJ2-7	ASSSLPGQGANEQY
TRBV20-1	TRBJ1-1	SASHQGLMNTEAF
TRBV15	TRBJ1-5	ATSIGNQPQH
TRBV24-1	TRBJ2-7	ATSAPRGSTYEQY
TRBV5-6	TRBJ2-5	ASSFGISGETQY
TRBV3-1/TRBV3-2	TRBJ1-6	ASSLGFGTGRPSPLH
TRBV18	TRBJ2-7	ASSPGTLFYEQY
TRBV10-2	TRBJ1-2	ASRETANYGYT
TRBV6-5	TRBJ1-2	ASTFSGGGYT
TRBV28	TRBJ2-3	ASPRGSRLDTQY
TRBV5-8	TRBJ2-3	ASNQGLAGGDTQY
TRBV18	TRBJ1-5	ASSGQGTNQPQH
TRBV3-1/TRBV3-2	TRBJ1-6	ASSQRNSPLH
TRBV2	TRBJ2-3	ASSEYGDFSTDTQY
TRBV7-8	TRBJ2-2	ASRGVGTANTGELF
TRBV19	TRBJ2-1	ASSLGGGVEQF
TRBV2	TRBJ2-5	ATSTGATQY
TRBV5-1	TRBJ1-2	ASSLGTGRPNYGYT
TRBV5-5	TRBJ1-6	ASSLDRGPHSPLH
TRBV19	TRBJ1-1	ASSMAPTGGTEAF
TRBV18	TRBJ2-2	ASSPRQGDTGELF
TRBV7-3	TRBJ2-1	ASSSPGGGNEQF
TRBV7-7	TRBJ2-2	ASRQQGGGELF
TRBV3-1/TRBV3-2	TRBJ2-1	ASSQSSGGAAKNFEQF
TRBV18	TRBJ1-4	ASSPLQGPTTNEKLF
TRBV20-1	TRBJ2-3	SASPLRREADTQY
TRBV5-4	TRBJ2-5	ASSSWDRYQETQY
TRBV4-2	TRBJ1-1	ASSRQRSGGASEAF
TRBV10-3	TRBJ1-5	AARDGNQPQH
TRBV5-1	TRBJ1-2	ASSLGTGAPGRGYT
TRBV27	TRBJ1-2	ASGPVRGFYGYT
TRBV24-1	TRBJ2-7	ATMGNSYEQY
TRBV28	TRBJ1-5	ASSARQGEVQPQH
TRBV24-1	TRBJ1-1	ATSAANTEAF
TRBV7-2	TRBJ2-3	ASSQTGGAADTQY
TRBV9	TRBJ1-5	ASSIRFIGFNSNQPQH